The 28 T cell receptor beta chains below come from one sample, sequenced in a study of blood T cell repertoires in COVID-19. Clones were sequenced by immunoSEQ multiplex PCR, and TCRdb holds only the in-frame ones, with some missing. The repertoire includes more than 450,000 clones, 87% of them detected once, and 0.65% to 0.9% sits in the top ten. Source material: PBMCs or T cells enriched from blood (not recorded which). The receptors were sampled from a woman aged 18-35 years who had recovered from COVID-19.

V is TRBV5-1 and J is TRBJ2-5; D is unclear. Looked up from germline, CDR1 is SGHRS and CDR2 is YFSETQ. This CDR3 is 12 amino acids long. Trimming took 2 bases from V and 5 from J, leaving 7 bases between them. The CDR3 spells CASSLMRETQYF. CDR3 nucleotide sequence: TGCGCCAGCAGCTTAATGCGTGAGACCCAGTACTTC.

The CDR3 reads CASSLESGGGSGDTQYF. The CDR3 DNA sequence: TGTGCCAGCAGCTTAGAAAGTGGCGGGGGTTCAGGAGATACGCAGTATTTT. The chain is built from TRBV7-3 and TRBJ2-3, with TRBD2 matching 7 bases. The V gene's germline CDR1 is SGHTA and CDR2 FQGTGA. V dropped 2 bases and J dropped 5; count of bases not matched to a gene: 13. The length of the CDR3 is 17 residues.

The rearrangement links TRBV7-9 to TRBJ2-5; D not certain. The CDR3 consists of 13 residues. Trimming removed 4 bases at V and 0 bases at J, with 6 bases between. Germline V gene sequence: CDR1 SEHNR, CDR2 FQNEAQ (reference sequence). The CDR3 is CASSSRYQETQYF. The DNA of the CDR3 is TGTGCCAGCAGCTCCCGGTACCAAGAGACCCAGTACTTC.

This rearrangement joins TRBV4-1 to TRBJ2-7, with TRBD2 matching 13 bases. The CDR3 spans 15 residues. Germline CDR1 and CDR2: MGHRA and YSYEKL. After removal of 3 bases from V and 6 bases from J, the junction contained 5 bases not matched to a gene. The CDR3 nucleotides are TGCGCCAGCAGCCAGATACGACTAGCGGGGGGCGAGCAGTACTTC. Its translation: CASSQIRLAGGEQYF.

This clone is a singleton in its sample. V is TRBV2 and J is TRBJ2-1; D is possibly TRBD1 (7 bases). This CDR3 is built from 14 residues. Germline V gene lookup returns CDR1 SNHLY and CDR2 FYNNEI. The V gene lost 3 bases and the J gene lost 8 bases, with 14 bases spanning the gap. CDR3: CASSEAGGGDEQFF. The CDR3 DNA sequence: TGTGCCAGCAGTGAGGCAGGGGGAGGCGATGAGCAGTTCTTC.

The V gene is TRBV19, the J gene TRBJ1-4, with D maybe TRBD1 (6 bases). Trimming pared 4 bases from V and 4 bases from J, leaving 13 bases between. The CDR3 sequence is 15 residues long. Germline V CDR1 and CDR2: LNHDA, SQIVND (reference sequence). In DNA, the CDR3 is TGTGCCAGTAGTACCCCGGGACAAAATAATGAAAAACTGTTTTTT. Translating it yields CASSTPGQNNEKLFF. The full variable domain, its missing parts supplied by reference TRBV19 and TRBJ1-4, is DGGITQSPKYLFRKEGQNVTLSCEQNLNHDAMYWYRQDPGQGLRLIYYSQIVNDFQKGDIAEGYSVSREKKESFPLTVTSAQKNPTAFYLCASSTPGQNNEKLFFGSGTQLSVL.

In this sample, this clone turned up a few times. The J gene is TRBJ1-2, the V gene TRBV3-1 (or the pseudogene TRBV3-2), with 10 bases fitting TRBD1. Trimming at V came to 4 bases and at J to 3 bases, leaving 2 bases not matched to a gene. This CDR3 has 14 residues. CDR1 and CDR2 from the germline V gene are LGHDT and YNNKEL (reference sequence). CDR3 protein: CASSLGQGDYGYTF. CDR3 nucleotide sequence: TGTGCCAGCAGCCTCGGACAGGGGGACTATGGCTACACCTTC.

The V gene is TRBV7-9, the J gene TRBJ1-1; 7 positions agree with TRBD1. There are 16 residues in the CDR3. Unmatched junction bases numbered 16, after V lost 5 bases and J lost 7 bases. In germline, CDR1 is SEHNR, CDR2 FQNEAQ (reference sequence). DNA of the CDR3: TGTGCCAGCAGCCCCCGAAGACACAACTCAGGGGGTGAAGCTTTCTTT. Translation gives CASSPRRHNSGGEAFF.

The chain carries TRBV24-1 and TRBJ2-1, with a tentative D call TRBD1 (5 bases). CDR3 size: 13 residues. The V gene's germline CDR1 is KGHDR and CDR2 SFDVKD. The V end lost 2 bases, the J end lost 10 bases, and 11 bases lay between the germline ends. The CDR3, as DNA: TGTGCCACCAGTGATTCCGACCGACAGGAGCAGTTCTTC. Protein sequence: CATSDSDRQEQFF.

This clone has just a few counts. The gene calls are TRBV18 and TRBJ1-1; D gene ambiguous. The V gene lost 1 base and the J gene lost 6 bases, with 15 bases spanning the gap. The length of the CDR3 is 15 residues. Germline lookup yields CDR1 KGHSH and CDR2 LQKENI. CDR3 residues: CASSPQREFIAEAFF. DNA for the CDR3: TGTGCCAGCTCACCACAACGGGAGTTTATCGCTGAAGCTTTCTTT.

This clone came up a few times. The chain links TRBV5-5 to TRBJ1-2; D is unresolved. V lost 1 base and J 0 bases, leaving 10 bases between the germline ends. Germline CDR1 is SGHKS and CDR2 is YYEKEE (reference sequence). The CDR3 spans 15 residues. CDR3 region: CASSLIAIPNYGYTF. The CDR3 nucleotides are TGTGCCAGCAGCTTGATAGCGATTCCTAACTATGGCTACACCTTC. Full variable domain (remainder filled in from reference TRBV5-5 and TRBJ1-2): DAGVTQSPTHLIKTRGQQVTLRCSPISGHKSVSWYQQVLGQGPQFIFQYYEKEERGRGNFPDRFSARQFPNYSSELNVNALLLGDSALYLCASSLIAIPNYGYTFGSGTRLTVV.

J is TRBJ2-1 and V is TRBV28; no reliable D call. The length of the CDR3 is 13 residues. CDR1 and CDR2 from the germline V gene are MDHEN and SYDVKM. Trimming pared 10 bases from V and 8 bases from J, leaving 18 bases between. The CDR3 loop is CATSSLISYEQFF. The DNA for the CDR3 is TGTGCCACCTCGAGCCTTATAAGCTATGAGCAGTTCTTC.

The chain combines TRBV28 with TRBJ2-7; 7 bases are shared with TRBD1. The germline gives CDR1 MDHEN, CDR2 SYDVKM. There are 16 residues in the CDR3. The J segment lost 1 base and the V segment lost 7 bases, leaving 13 bases of the junction unmatched. The DNA of the CDR3 is TGTGCCAGCAAATTAACCGGGACAGCTATTTCCTACGAGCAGTACTTC. It encodes CASKLTGTAISYEQYF.

The gene calls are TRBV27 and TRBJ1-2; 9 nucleotides match TRBD1. There are 13 residues in the CDR3. CDR1 is MNHEY, CDR2 SMNVEV, per germline (reference sequence). With 4 bases clipped from V and 6 bases from J, the junction kept 3 bases outside the gene matches. The CDR3, as DNA: TGTGCCAGCAGTTCCCGACAGGGGGATGGCTACACCTTC. As protein: CASSSRQGDGYTF.

The genes are TRBV30 and TRBJ1-1; no definite D call. V lost 2 bases and J 0 bases, leaving 19 bases between the germline ends. The CDR3 is made up of 17 amino acids. Germline CDR1 is GTSNPN and CDR2 is SVGIG (reference sequence). CDR3 residues: CAWSRSRVPRMNTEAFF. The CDR3 DNA reads as TGTGCCTGGAGTCGTAGCCGGGTCCCACGCATGAACACTGAAGCTTTCTTT.

The CDR3 coding sequence is TGTGCCAGCACCCCCGACAGGGGGGACAACTATGGCTACACCTTC. Its translation: CASTPDRGDNYGYTF. This chain joins TRBV3-1 (or the pseudogene TRBV3-2) and TRBJ1-2; TRBD1 matches 9 bases. This CDR3 region has 15 residues. Germline CDR1 reads LGHDT; CDR2 reads YNNKEL (reference sequence). V shed 7 bases and J 2 bases; nucleotides not matched to a gene: 8.

The chain is built from TRBV6-5 and TRBJ2-3; weak D call: TRBD2 (5 bases). Trimming took 2 bases from V and 6 from J, leaving 15 bases between them. The CDR3 is 15 amino acids. CDR1 and CDR2 (germline): MNHEY, SVGAGI. The CDR3 region is CASSYEAGGEDTQYF. The DNA of the CDR3 is TGTGCCAGCAGTTACGAGGCAGGAGGTGAGGATACGCAGTATTTT.

This clone appeared a single time. The chain recombines TRBV6-1 with TRBJ1-1; a possible D gene is TRBD1 (6 bases). CDR1 and CDR2 from the germline V gene are MNHNS and SASEGT. The CDR3 totals 13 residues. V gave up 2 bases and J gave up 9 bases, with 13 bases separating them. CDR3 nucleotide sequence: TGTGCCAGCAGTGAATTGGGGGGGCGGAAAGCTTTCTTT. Amino acids: CASSELGGRKAFF.

The chain couples TRBV21-1 to TRBJ2-2; the table gives TRBD2 as D, unverified against the DNA. TRBV21-1 is marked as a pseudogene. This CDR3 is built from 17 residues. CDR3 in amino acids: CASSKARESVNTGELFF. In DNA, the CDR3 is TGTGCCAGCAGCAAAGCACGGGAGTCGGTGAACACCGGGGAGCTGTTTTTT.

The rearrangement joins TRBV7-9 to TRBJ2-1, with a possible D match to TRBD2 (5 bases). V was cut by 4 bases and J by 0 bases, with 13 bases left in between. CDR3 length: 16 amino acids. Germline loops: CDR1 SEHNR, CDR2 FQNEAQ (reference sequence). CDR3 DNA: TGTGCCAGCAGCTCTACGAGCGGCGGCTCCTACAATGAGCAGTTCTTC. This codes for CASSSTSGGSYNEQFF.

This clone has a handful of counts. This sequence joins TRBV28 and TRBJ1-6; D might be TRBD1 (5 bases). Trimming shortened V by 6 bases and J by 9 bases, and 18 bases separated the two germline ends. CDR3 length equals 15 residues. Germline CDR1 MDHEN, CDR2 SYDVKM. The CDR3 coding sequence is TGTGCCAGCAGCTACGACTGGATGGGGGGTTCACCCCTCCACTTT. Amino acids: CASSYDWMGGSPLHF.

The rearrangement uses TRBV2 and TRBJ2-5, with D perhaps matching TRBD1 (6 bases). Trimming stripped 4 bases from V and 5 bases from J, with 11 bases between. The length of the CDR3 is 13 residues. Germline CDR1 SNHLY, CDR2 FYNNEI. This CDR3 is CASSGSRGETQYF. In DNA, the CDR3 is TGTGCCAGCAGTGGATCTAGGGGGGAGACCCAGTACTTC.

Here the CDR3 reads CASGFWDSWNSPLHF. Here the CDR3 DNA reads TGTGCTAGTGGTTTCTGGGACAGTTGGAATTCACCCCTCCACTTT. The rearrangement links TRBV12-5 to TRBJ1-6; 7 bases align to TRBD1. CDR3 length equals 15 residues. Germline V gene data show CDR1 as LGHNT and CDR2 as FRNRAP. The V gene end was trimmed by 3 bases and the J gene end by 7 bases; junction bases not matched to a gene: 6. Complete variable domain (other parts from reference TRBV12-5 and TRBJ1-6): DARVTQTPRHKVTEMGQEVTMRCQPILGHNTVFWYRQTMMQGLELLAYFRNRAPLDDSGMPKDRFSAEMPDATLATLKIQPSEPRDSAVYFCASGFWDSWNSPLHFGNGTRLTVT.

V and J are TRBV6-8 and TRBJ1-1, with 9 bases lining up with TRBD1. The CDR3 extends over 17 amino acids. Germline V gives CDR1 MNHGY, CDR2 SAAAGT. Trimming at V came to 6 bases and at J to 11 bases, leaving 22 bases not matched to a gene. The CDR3 bases are TGTGCCAGCAGGCAAAACAGGGGGCACCCACCCTCCCCTTCGGCTTTCTTT. Translating it yields CASRQNRGHPPSPSAFF.

This clone was observed a single time. V gene TRBV18 combines with J gene TRBJ2-7; D is perhaps TRBD2 (6 bases). V was trimmed by 0 bases and J by 7 bases, leaving 10 bases between them. From germline, CDR1 is KGHSH and CDR2 LQKENI. The CDR3 covers 13 residues. In nucleotides, the CDR3 is TGTGCCAGCTCACCACCCTCCGGGAGTGAGCAGTACTTC. Translated: CASSPPSGSEQYF.

This chain connects TRBV28 to TRBJ1-5; TRBD1 matches 8 bases. The J segment lost 2 bases and the V segment lost 6 bases, leaving 12 bases of the junction unmatched. This CDR3 region has 17 residues. Looked up from germline, CDR1 is MDHEN and CDR2 is SYDVKM. CDR3 loop: CASSQGASGWGNQPQHF. The CDR3 DNA reads as TGTGCCAGCAGCCAGGGGGCATCTGGATGGGGCAATCAGCCCCAGCATTTT.

The chain joins TRBV18 to TRBJ2-4, with D possibly matching TRBD2 (6 bases). Trimming stripped 6 bases from V and 3 bases from J, with 9 bases between. The CDR3 has 13 amino acids. The V gene's germline CDR1 is KGHSH and CDR2 LQKENI. CDR3 sequence reads: CASSRGGKNIQYF. In DNA, the CDR3 is TGTGCCAGCTCGAGGGGAGGCAAAAACATTCAGTACTTC.

The chain links TRBV7-8 to TRBJ1-2, with 7 bases aligning to TRBD1. The CDR3 has 13 amino acids. V lost 5 bases to trimming and J lost 3 bases; unmatched junction nucleotides: 3. Germline CDR1 and CDR2: SGHVS and FQNEAQ. CDR3 loop: CASSLQGYYGYTF. In DNA form, the CDR3 reads TGTGCCAGCAGCCTACAGGGGTACTATGGCTACACCTTC.